The 32 T cell receptor beta chains reported below all come from one sample, sequenced in a study of metastatic and nonmetastatic thyroid tumors. Thyroid surgery was preceded by no treatment in any patient. TCRdb re-called clones from the PCR reads using MiXCR. This table has around 37,000 clones, around 20% appearing once. Source material: blood. These receptors came from a female donor with papillary thyroid cancer or a benign thyroid nodule (not recorded which). Some clones in this sample may be carry-over from other donors' samples.

The chain couples TRBV20-1 to TRBJ1-5, with TRBD1 matching 9 bases. V shed 0 bases and J 3 bases; nucleotides not matched to a gene: 6. Germline CDR1 is DFQATT and CDR2 is SNEGSKA (reference sequence). This CDR3 region has 16 residues. CDR3 amino acids: CSARDPTGGDNQPQHF. CDR3 nucleotides: TGCAGTGCTAGAGATCCTACAGGGGGCGACAATCAGCCCCAGCATTTT.

The genes are TRBV6-1 and TRBJ2-2; no firm D call. V was pared by 6 bases and J by 5 bases, with 16 bases between. This CDR3 region has 15 residues. The germline gives CDR1 MNHNS, CDR2 SASEGT. The CDR3 bases are TGTGCCAGCAGCTTGGGTCCCCTCGAAACCGGGGAGCTGTTTTTT. As protein: CASSLGPLETGELFF.

This clone is labeled as medium-sized. The chain links TRBV24-1 to TRBJ2-7; D is undetermined. CDR1 KGHDR and CDR2 SFDVKD come from the germline V gene. The V and J ends lost 2 bases and 7 bases respectively, with 11 bases between them. The CDR3 contains 13 residues. The CDR3 coding sequence is TGTGCCACCAGTGATTATGCAAACGAGGAGCAGTACTTC. Its translation is CATSDYANEEQYF.

In its sample, this clone was seen many times. The CDR3 is CASSLTPGNEAFF. The CDR3 DNA is TGTGCCAGCAGCTTAACCCCAGGGAATGAAGCTTTCTTT. This chain uses TRBV7-3 with TRBJ1-1; the D gene is possibly TRBD1 (5 bases). The CDR3 covers 13 residues. V was cut by 0 bases and J by 7 bases, with 9 bases left in between. Germline-derived CDR1 and CDR2 are SGHTA and FQGTGA. The variable domain in full, with the rest retrieved from reference TRBV7-3 and TRBJ1-1, is GAGVSQTPSNKVTEKGKYVELRCDPISGHTALYWYRQSLGQGPEFLIYFQGTGAADDSGLPNDRFFAVRPEGSVSTLKIQRTERGDSAVYLCASSLTPGNEAFFGQGTRLTVV.

The chain recombines TRBV5-1 with TRBJ2-7; 8 bases match TRBD1. After removal of 0 bases from V and 5 bases from J, the junction contained 7 bases not matched to a gene. CDR3 length: 15 residues. Germline V gives CDR1 SGHRS, CDR2 YFSETQ. Written as DNA, the CDR3 is TGCGCCAGCAGCTTGGGTCAGGGGGCGTTCGACGAGCAGTACTTC. Its translation is CASSLGQGAFDEQYF.

This clone was seen a few times. The chain recombines TRBV19 with TRBJ2-1; 13 positions match TRBD2. This CDR3 has 12 residues. Germline V gene sequence: CDR1 LNHDA, CDR2 SQIVND (reference sequence). The ends lost 7 bases at V and 16 bases at J; junction bases unmatched: 7. The CDR3 loop is CASMRTSGSGFF. DNA of the CDR3: TGTGCCAGTATGCGGACTAGCGGGAGTGGATTCTTC.

This clone was seen only a few times. V is TRBV2 and J is TRBJ2-7; D might be TRBD1 or TRBD2, each matching 5 bases. Per germline, CDR1 SNHLY and CDR2 FYNNEI. Trimming left V 2 bases short and J 6 bases short, with 14 bases between. The CDR3 is made up of 14 amino acids. CDR3 region: CASSETVGRLEQYF. CDR3 DNA: TGTGCCAGCAGTGAAACGGTGGGACGCCTCGAGCAGTACTTC.

This clone was observed many times. The chain uses TRBV7-2 and TRBJ2-7, with a weak D call TRBD2 (6 bases). Germline values: CDR1 SGHTA, CDR2 FQGNSA. V was clipped by 3 bases and J by 4 bases, with 10 bases between them. The length of the CDR3 is 13 residues. For the CDR3, the DNA is TGTGCCAGCAGCTTTACTAGCCAATACGAGCAGTACTTC. Residues: CASSFTSQYEQYF.

Comments on this clone: At one end the junction does not follow the germline gene, possibly because of a read error. This rearrangement joins TRBV30 to TRBJ1-1; D is perhaps TRBD1 (5 bases). The CDR3 spans 14 residues. The germline V gene encodes CDR1 GTSNPN and CDR2 SVGIG (reference sequence). The CDR3 here is CAWSVRQGSTEDFF. For the CDR3, the DNA is TGTGCCTGGAGTGTAAGGCAGGGAAGCACTGAAGATTTCTTT. Looking up the rest from reference TRBV30 and TRBJ1-1 gives the full variable domain: SQTIHQWPATLVQPVGSPLSLECTVEGTSNPNLYWYRQAAGRGLQLLFYSVGIGQISSEVPQNLSASRPQDRQFILSSKKLLLSDSGFYLCAWSVRQGSTEDFFGQGTRLTVV.

This rearrangement joins TRBV19 to TRBJ2-4; tentative D call: TRBD2 (5 bases). Trimming stripped 5 bases from V and 2 bases from J, with 10 bases between. CDR1 is LNHDA and CDR2 is SQIVND in the germline V gene (reference sequence). There are 14 residues in the CDR3. The CDR3 loop reads CASSVAGPKNIQYF. CDR3 sequence (DNA): TGTGCCAGTAGTGTTGCGGGCCCCAAAAACATTCAGTACTTC.

The genes are TRBV27 and TRBJ2-7, with 11 nucleotides matching TRBD1. The germline V gene has CDR1 MNHEY and CDR2 SMNVEV (reference sequence). The CDR3 runs 16 residues. V lost 3 bases to trimming and J lost 2 bases; unmatched junction nucleotides: 6. CDR3 residues: CASSLGPGQGAYEQYF. CDR3 in DNA: TGTGCCAGCAGTTTGGGACCGGGACAGGGGGCCTACGAGCAGTACTTC.

This clone appeared many times. The genes are TRBV7-9 and TRBJ1-6, with D unclear. The CDR3 covers 14 residues. V dropped 8 bases and J dropped 0 bases, with 8 bases sitting between them. From germline, CDR1 is SEHNR and CDR2 FQNEAQ (reference sequence). The CDR3 sequence is CASGISSYNSPLHF. The CDR3 coding sequence is TGTGCCAGCGGGATTAGCTCCTATAATTCACCCCTCCACTTT.

Points on this clone: The sample holds other DNA sequences that translate to the same CDR3. The chain has TRBV10-3 and TRBJ2-7, with D uncertain. CDR1 ENHRY and CDR2 SYGVKD come from the germline V gene. The CDR3 covers 11 residues. The germline V and J ends were trimmed by 10 bases and 5 bases, with 12 bases remaining between them. The CDR3 protein is CATGGADEQYF. As DNA, the CDR3 is TGTGCCACCGGTGGTGCGGACGAGCAGTACTTC.

In its sample, this clone was seen many times. This rearrangement joins TRBV2 to TRBJ2-3; the D gene is possibly TRBD2 (6 bases). This CDR3 has 16 amino acids. With 6 bases removed from V and 6 bases from J, the gap between germline ends came to 22 bases. The germline CDR1 and CDR2 sequences are SNHLY and FYNNEI. CDR3 bases: TGTGCCAGCAGAGCCGCGGGACTGCAGTTTGGGGATACGCAGTATTTT. This translates into CASRAAGLQFGDTQYF. The variable domain in full, completed from reference TRBV2 and TRBJ2-3, reads EPEVTQTPSHQVTQMGQEVILRCVPISNHLYFYWYRQILGQKVEFLVSFYNNEISEKSEIFDDQFSVERPDGSNFTLKIRSTKLEDSAMYFCASRAAGLQFGDTQYFGPGTRLTVL.

The chain employs TRBV7-3 and TRBJ2-1; 7 nucleotides match TRBD1. Germline V gives CDR1 SGHTA, CDR2 FQGTGA. V was clipped by 5 bases and J by 6 bases; unmatched bases: 16. The CDR3 has 17 residues. This CDR3 is CASSPSPTGVVGNEQFF. CDR3 DNA sequence: TGTGCCAGCAGCCCCTCCCCCACAGGGGTTGTCGGCAATGAGCAGTTCTTC.

This chain connects TRBV20-1 to TRBJ1-6; D gene unclear. The length of the CDR3 is 13 residues. Deletions cut 0 bases from V and 11 bases from J, with 11 bases between. CDR1 and CDR2 (germline): DFQATT, SNEGSKA (reference sequence). This CDR3 is CSARESMGTPLHF. The DNA of the CDR3 is TGCAGTGCTAGAGAGAGCATGGGTACACCCCTCCACTTT.

This clone was recorded at least ten times. This sequence joins TRBV20-1 and TRBJ1-6; the match to TRBD1 covers 7 bases. The V gene end was trimmed by 3 bases and the J gene end by 7 bases; junction bases not matched to a gene: 15. The CDR3 length is 17 residues. Germline values: CDR1 DFQATT, CDR2 SNEGSKA (reference sequence). The CDR3 DNA reads TGCAGTGCTAGTCAACCCGGGGGGGGACAGTTCAATTCACCCCTCCACTTT. Encoded protein: CSASQPGGGQFNSPLHF.

The rearrangement uses TRBV3-1 and TRBJ2-7; D is possibly TRBD2 (5 bases). V lost 0 bases to trimming and J lost 3 bases, with 9 bases between them. The length of the CDR3 is 14 residues. Germline CDR1 reads LGHDT; CDR2 reads YNNKEL (reference sequence). CDR3 residues: CASSQDTSSYEQYF. CDR3 sequence (DNA): TGTGCCAGCAGCCAAGATACTAGTAGCTACGAGCAGTACTTC.

This clone was detected ten times or more. The rearrangement joins TRBV9 to TRBJ2-2, with D uncertain. V was shortened by 3 bases and J by 6 bases, with 12 bases between the two germline ends. Per germline, CDR1 SGDLS and CDR2 YYNGEE. CDR3 length: 14 amino acids. CDR3 sequence: CASSARTVPGELFF. The CDR3 DNA follows: TGTGCCAGCAGCGCCCGGACGGTGCCCGGGGAGCTGTTTTTT.

This clone has at least ten counts. The chain carries TRBV3-1 and TRBJ2-2, with D perhaps TRBD1 (5 bases). This CDR3 has 15 amino acids. With 2 bases removed from V and 7 bases from J, the gap between germline ends came to 14 bases. Germline V gene data show CDR1 as LGHDT and CDR2 as YNNKEL (reference sequence). CDR3 nucleotide sequence: TGTGCCAGCAGCCAAAGAAGGCTCAGGGACGGGGAGCTGTTTTTT. Amino acid sequence: CASSQRRLRDGELFF.

Ten or more counts support this clone. The V gene is TRBV20-1, the J gene TRBJ1-3, with 8 positions matching TRBD1. The germline CDR1 and CDR2 sequences are DFQATT and SNEGSKA (reference sequence). The CDR3 runs 16 residues. The ends lost 0 bases at V and 4 bases at J; junction bases unmatched: 8. CDR3 bases: TGCAGTGCTAGAGACCCCGGACAGGGTTCGGGAAACACCATATATTTT. This codes for CSARDPGQGSGNTIYF.

This clone was recorded at least ten times. This chain connects TRBV12-3 or TRBV12-4 to TRBJ2-5; D possibly corresponds to TRBD2 (6 bases). This CDR3 is built from 13 residues. V was clipped by 5 bases and J by 0 bases, with 7 bases between them. In DNA, the CDR3 is TGTGCCAGCAGTGGACTATACCAAGAGACCCAGTACTTC. Translation: CASSGLYQETQYF.

A note on this clone: One junction end does not reproduce the germline sequence, and a read error may be involved. The same CDR3 arises from other DNA sequences in this sample as well. CDR3 bases: TGTGCCAGCAGTAAGATCCCATTCGGGGGATACACATTC. This gives the protein CASSKIPFGGYTF. This chain links TRBV6-1 with TRBJ1-2, with D tentatively TRBD1 (5 bases). From germline, CDR1 is MNHNS and CDR2 SASEGT. The CDR3 runs to 13 residues.

This clone has ten or more counts. This chain joins TRBV11-1 and TRBJ2-5, with TRBD2 matching over 10 bases. Trimming at V came to 4 bases and at J to 3 bases, leaving 17 bases not matched to a gene. The CDR3 runs 19 residues. Looked up from germline, CDR1 is SGHAT and CDR2 is FQDESV (reference sequence). CDR3 amino acids: CASSWGASGSWREEETQYF. The DNA for the CDR3 is TGTGCCAGCAGCTGGGGGGCTAGCGGGAGTTGGAGGGAGGAAGAGACCCAGTACTTC.

In this sample, this clone turned up many times. V gene TRBV12-3 or TRBV12-4 combines with J gene TRBJ1-2; no firm D call. Trimming left V 5 bases short and J 2 bases short, with 12 bases between. This CDR3 has 14 residues. The chain's CDR3 is CASSPGLLNYGYTF. In DNA form, the CDR3 reads TGTGCCAGCAGTCCTGGACTGTTAAACTATGGCTACACCTTC.

This clone is labeled medium-sized (0.01 to 0.1%). The V gene is TRBV27, the J gene TRBJ2-7; the match to TRBD1 covers 10 bases. V lost 5 bases, J lost 4 bases, and 5 bases stayed unmatched. This CDR3 spans 14 amino acids. Germline V gives CDR1 MNHEY, CDR2 SMNVEV (reference sequence). The CDR3 spells CASSPTGQGYEQYF. CDR3 sequence (DNA): TGTGCCAGCAGTCCGACGGGACAGGGGTACGAGCAGTACTTC.

The table lists this clone with a few counts. The V call is TRBV19, the J call TRBJ1-5, with TRBD1 as a possible D gene (5 bases). With 5 bases removed from V and 7 bases from J, the gap between germline ends came to 12 bases. This CDR3 has 13 amino acids. CDR1 and CDR2 from the germline V gene are LNHDA and SQIVND (reference sequence). The CDR3 loop reads CASSRGPKQPQHF. The CDR3 coding sequence is TGTGCCAGTAGTCGGGGCCCAAAACAGCCCCAGCATTTT.

The chain couples TRBV6-1 to TRBJ2-7; D not certain. CDR1 is MNHNS and CDR2 is SASEGT in the germline V gene. V lost 3 bases to trimming and J lost 4 bases, with 13 bases between them. The CDR3 extends over 14 amino acids. The CDR3 sequence is CASSDSWAAYEQYF. Written as DNA, the CDR3 is TGTGCCAGCAGTGATTCATGGGCGGCGTACGAGCAGTACTTC.

In the case of this clone: This may arise from a read error, as a much more abundant clone is one base away. Other DNA sequences of this sample code for an identical CDR3. The gene calls are TRBV30 and TRBJ1-1; 7 bases are shared with TRBD1. The CDR3 loop spans 14 amino acids. In germline, CDR1 is GTSNPN, CDR2 SVGIG (reference sequence). Here the CDR3 reads CAWSSGTVNTEAFF. The CDR3 coding sequence is TGTGCCTGGAGTTCCGGGACAGTGAACACTGAAGCCTTCTTT.

Ten or more counts support this clone. The chain recombines TRBV20-1 with TRBJ2-7; 7 bases line up with TRBD2. This CDR3 contains 13 residues. With 3 bases clipped from V and 3 bases from J, the junction kept 5 bases outside the gene matches. Germline-derived CDR1 and CDR2 are DFQATT and SNEGSKA (reference sequence). DNA of the CDR3: TGCAGTGCTAGTATTGCTAGCGGCTACGAGCAGTACTTC. Protein: CSASIASGYEQYF.

At least ten counts were recorded for this clone. A much larger clone lies a single base off, so this may be a read error. The same CDR3 arises from other DNA sequences in this sample as well. The chain carries TRBV6-1 and TRBJ2-3; D ambiguous. From germline, CDR1 is MNHNS and CDR2 SASEGT. This CDR3 has 15 amino acids. The CDR3, as DNA: TGTGCCAGCACGCCTATCTGGCCGAGCACAGATACGCAGTGTTTT. Translating gives CASTPIWPSTDTQCF.

This clone was seen many times. This rearrangement joins TRBV11-2 to TRBJ1-3; D might be TRBD1 (5 bases). Germline V gene lookup returns CDR1 SGHAT and CDR2 FQNNGV. V gave up 5 bases and J gave up 2 bases, with 10 bases separating them. This CDR3 contains 14 residues. Here the CDR3 reads CASSRGEAGNTIYF. CDR3 nucleotide sequence: TGTGCCAGCAGCCGAGGGGAGGCTGGAAACACCATATATTTT.